One T cell receptor (beta chain) is described in this entry. The target antigen is unknown. PCR used 60 Vbeta primers and 13 Jbeta primers. The method was immunoSEQ multiplex PCR; TCRdb's version includes in-frame clones alone and lacks a portion of them. The table has roughly 120,000 clones, approximately 70% seen once. The record originates from a study of cytomegalovirus exposure and HLA in healthy donors. Study-level results: CMV serostatus was the sole immune exposure information available. The listing of some 170 TCR beta chains classed them as cytomegalovirus-associated.

CDR1 and CDR2 (germline): SGHVS, FQNEAQ. The CDR3 runs 17 residues. Deletions cut 3 bases from V and 3 bases from J, with 21 bases between. The receptor was isolated from a man aged 55-75 years in good health and CMV-seropositive. The source material was PBMCs. The gene calls are TRBV7-8 and TRBJ2-7, with D possibly matching TRBD1 (5 bases). The CDR3 sequence: CASSLAIYVRADYEQYF. CDR3 in DNA: TGTGCCAGCAGCTTGGCGATATACGTCAGGGCAGACTACGAGCAGTACTTC. Looking up the rest from reference TRBV7-8 and TRBJ2-7 gives the full variable domain: GAGVSQSPRYKVAKRGQDVALRCDPISGHVSLFWYQQALGQGPEFLTYFQNEAQLDKSGLPSDRFFAERPEGSVSTLKIQRTQQEDSAVYLCASSLAIYVRADYEQYFGPGTRLTVT.